This TCR beta chain appears in the sequencing data of a study of human T cells and chemical hapten exposure (dated by TCRdb to about 2021). Regarding the complete study: For sensitization, 2% DPC in acetone was applied to a roughly 2 cm by roughly 2 cm area of upper inner arm skin. Weekly therapeutic DPC doses were additionally applied to the scalp of patients throughout the roughly 22-week study period. Patch tests used Finn chambers with 0.01% DPC on the upper back, scored after 6 days by International Contact Dermatitis Research Group standards. Alopecia areata with under or over 50% scalp involvement, alopecia totalis and alopecia universalis were represented in the patient cohort, which was mostly female. Libraries were pooled for sequencing, and variation in per-sample TCR yields was attributed mainly to small differences in library volumes within the pool. In alopecia patients, the study followed how the peripheral blood TCR repertoire changed in vivo over primary and secondary sensitization to diphenylcyclopropenone (DPC), a hapten. Blood was sampled from patients pre-sensitization (week 0) and at 2, 6 and about 24 weeks after DPC sensitization. Around 30 alopecia patients provided blood for TCR sequencing at one to four time points (pre-sensitization, 2, 6 and 24 weeks). Overall study results and their limits: No change with DPC sensitization was found in the number of TCRs above 1 in 1000 frequency, and no evidence of global repertoire structure alterations was found. A positive correlation was found between the number of PT1 expanded TCRs and patch test score, with significance reached at thresholds 8, 16 and 32 but not 4. All patients had alopecia, a presumed autoimmune disease, so their immune response might differ from that of healthy individuals. After repeated subsampling, the strength of the expansion versus patch-test correlation and the threshold at which it became significant changed. Expanded TCRs formed significantly more large CDR3 similarity clusters than pre-sensitization or healthy control sets, consistent with antigen-driven responses.

What this sample's time point label stands for: patch test 1, 2 weeks after DPC sensitization. In the paper's terms, the treatment or condition label means: therapeutic diphenylcyclopropenone sensitization with weekly scalp DPC. At every patch-test visit, the blood draw took place before the patch test was put on. Patients were considered eligible if aged 18 to 70, diagnosed with alopecia and deemed suitable for DPC therapy, and patients were excluded if pregnant. Total RNA was isolated from unfractionated whole blood collected in Tempus Blood RNA tubes. Libraries were built with RACE. The sample was run on a NextSeq 500. Library preparation attached unique molecular identifiers to individual cDNA molecules for quantitative, reproducible TCR counting. For every blood RNA sample, sequencing covered both the TCR alpha and TCR beta chains. The authors processed their data as follows. A median of around 100,000 TCRs per sample was observed, with a range of roughly 20,000 to 750,000. The Decombinator software suite was used to annotate V, J and CDR3 in the TCR reads. Every sample was subsampled to the same number of TCRs (28,000) for the PS versus PT1 abundance plots. TCRs were defined as expanded if absent before sensitization and observed at least eight times at the 2-week time point. TCRdb trimmed the raw reads at Q25, called clones with MiXCR and kept productive beta chains. CDR3 protein duplicates are merged, each entry listing the most common genes and DNA. TCRdb's processing, not the study's, gives the V and J calls here. Across this sample there are 180,000 or so distinct CDR3 sequences, with about 14% seen only once. 1.5% to 2% of the sample belongs to the ten largest clones.

Relative to germline, V is 2 bases shorter and J is 8 bases shorter, with 9 bases between their ends. There are 12 amino acids in the CDR3, from cysteine to phenylalanine inclusive. Here the CDR3 DNA is all that survives: 36 bases in frame from base 1. There are a few counts of this clonotype. Its antigen specificity is not known. No much larger clonotype is one base removed from it; base qualities were not supplied. The chain employs TRBV12-3 or TRBV12-4 and TRBJ1-2, with no reliable assignment of the D segment. The sample consisted of whole blood, taken in connection with sensitization to the hapten diphenylcyclopropenone (DPC). The clonotype originates from a woman aged 30 to 39 with alopecia areata. Some clones in this sample may be carry-over from other donors' samples. The DNA sequence follows: TGTGCCAGCAGTTTACACCAGTCGGGCTACACCTTC. This codes for CASSLHQSGYTF.